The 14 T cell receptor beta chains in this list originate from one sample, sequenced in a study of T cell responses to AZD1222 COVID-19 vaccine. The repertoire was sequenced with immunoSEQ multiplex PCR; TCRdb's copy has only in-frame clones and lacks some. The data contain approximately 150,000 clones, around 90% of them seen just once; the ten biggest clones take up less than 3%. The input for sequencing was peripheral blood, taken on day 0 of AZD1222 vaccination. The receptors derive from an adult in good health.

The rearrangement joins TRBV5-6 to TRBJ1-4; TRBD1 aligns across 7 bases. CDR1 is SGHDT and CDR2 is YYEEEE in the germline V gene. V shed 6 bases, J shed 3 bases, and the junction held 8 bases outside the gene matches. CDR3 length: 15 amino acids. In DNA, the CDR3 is TGTGCCAGCACCACAGGGGAGTCAGCTAATGAAAAACTGTTTTTT. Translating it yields CASTTGESANEKLFF. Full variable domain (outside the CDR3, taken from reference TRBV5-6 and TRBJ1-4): DAGVTQSPTHLIKTRGQQVTLRCSPKSGHDTVSWYQQALGQGPQFIFQYYEEEERQRGNFPDRFSGHQFPNYSSELNVNALLLGDSALYLCASTTGESANEKLFFGSGTQLSVL.

Written as DNA, the CDR3 is TGTGCCAGCAGCCAAGCTGACACCGCCTATGGCTACACCTTC. Protein sequence: CASSQADTAYGYTF. The chain uses TRBV4-2 and TRBJ1-2; no reliable D call. This CDR3 is built from 14 residues. Germline V lookup: CDR1 LGHNA, CDR2 YNFKEQ. Trimming removed 1 base at V and 4 bases at J, with 10 bases between.

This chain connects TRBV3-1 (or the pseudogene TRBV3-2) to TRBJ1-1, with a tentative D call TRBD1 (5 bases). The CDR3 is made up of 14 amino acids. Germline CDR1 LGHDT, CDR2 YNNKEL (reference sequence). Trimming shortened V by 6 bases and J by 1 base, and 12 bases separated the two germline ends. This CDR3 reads CASSLTAANTEAFF. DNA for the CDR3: TGTGCCAGCAGTTTGACAGCGGCGAACACTGAAGCTTTCTTT.

The CDR3 reads CASSTDSQETQYF. The DNA for the CDR3 is TGCGCCAGCAGCACAGACAGCCAAGAGACCCAGTACTTC. V and J are TRBV5-1 and TRBJ2-5, with D possibly being TRBD1 (5 bases). The ends were cut back, 4 bases at V and 1 base at J, with 8 bases in the middle. CDR1 and CDR2 (germline): SGHRS, YFSETQ. This CDR3 region has 13 residues.

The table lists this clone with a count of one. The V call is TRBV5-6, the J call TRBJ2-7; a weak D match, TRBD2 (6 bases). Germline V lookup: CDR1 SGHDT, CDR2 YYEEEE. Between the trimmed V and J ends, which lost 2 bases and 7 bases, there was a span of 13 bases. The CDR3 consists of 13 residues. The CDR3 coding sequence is TGTGCCAGCAGCTTAGGAGGACTACGGGAGCAGTACTTC. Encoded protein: CASSLGGLREQYF.

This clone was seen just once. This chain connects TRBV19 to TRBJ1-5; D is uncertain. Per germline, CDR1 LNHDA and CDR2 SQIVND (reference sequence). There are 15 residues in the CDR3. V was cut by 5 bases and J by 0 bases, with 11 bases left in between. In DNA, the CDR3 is TGTGCCAGTAGTTACACAGCCCTTAGCAATCAGCCCCAGCATTTT. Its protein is CASSYTALSNQPQHF.

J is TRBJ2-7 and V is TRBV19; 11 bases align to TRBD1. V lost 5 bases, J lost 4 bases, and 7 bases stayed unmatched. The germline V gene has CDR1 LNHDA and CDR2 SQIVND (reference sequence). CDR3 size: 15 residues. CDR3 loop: CASSLGTGGLYEQYF. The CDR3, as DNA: TGTGCCAGTAGTCTCGGGACAGGGGGACTTTACGAGCAGTACTTC.

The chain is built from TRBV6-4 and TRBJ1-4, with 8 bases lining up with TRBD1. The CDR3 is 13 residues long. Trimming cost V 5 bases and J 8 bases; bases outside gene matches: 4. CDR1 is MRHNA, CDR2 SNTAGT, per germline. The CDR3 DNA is TGTGCCAGCAGTCAGGGGGCGCGGGAAAAACTGTTTTTT. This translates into CASSQGAREKLFF.

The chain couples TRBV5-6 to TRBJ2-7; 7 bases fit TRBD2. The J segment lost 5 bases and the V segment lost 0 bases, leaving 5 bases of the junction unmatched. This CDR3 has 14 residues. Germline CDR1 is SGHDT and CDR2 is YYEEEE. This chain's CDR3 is CASSLGGLFHEQYF. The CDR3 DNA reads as TGTGCCAGCAGCTTGGGGGGACTATTCCACGAGCAGTACTTC.

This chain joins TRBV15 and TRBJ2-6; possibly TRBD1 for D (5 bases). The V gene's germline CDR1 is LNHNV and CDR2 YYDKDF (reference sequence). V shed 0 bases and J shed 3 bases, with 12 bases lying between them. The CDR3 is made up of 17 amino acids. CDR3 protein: CATSRERQGFGANVLTF. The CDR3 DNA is TGTGCCACCAGCAGAGAACGGCAGGGTTTTGGGGCCAACGTCCTGACTTTC.

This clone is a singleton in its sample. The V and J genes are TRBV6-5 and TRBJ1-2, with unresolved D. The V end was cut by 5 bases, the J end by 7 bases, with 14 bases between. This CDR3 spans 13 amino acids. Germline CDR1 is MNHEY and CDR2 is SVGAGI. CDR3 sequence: CASSNQVARGYTF. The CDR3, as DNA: TGTGCCAGCAGTAACCAGGTGGCGCGTGGCTACACCTTC.

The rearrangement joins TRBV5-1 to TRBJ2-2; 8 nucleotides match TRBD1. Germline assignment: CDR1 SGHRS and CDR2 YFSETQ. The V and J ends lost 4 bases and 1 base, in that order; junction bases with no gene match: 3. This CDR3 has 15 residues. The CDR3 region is CASSVGQVNTGELFF. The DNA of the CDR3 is TGCGCCAGCAGCGTGGGACAGGTGAACACCGGGGAGCTGTTTTTT.

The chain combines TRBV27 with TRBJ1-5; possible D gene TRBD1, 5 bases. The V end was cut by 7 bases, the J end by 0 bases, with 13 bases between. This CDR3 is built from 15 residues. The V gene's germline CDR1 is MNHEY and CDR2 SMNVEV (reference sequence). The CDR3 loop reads CASNPGRNSNQPQHF. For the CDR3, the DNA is TGTGCCAGCAATCCGGGACGGAATAGCAATCAGCCCCAGCATTTT.

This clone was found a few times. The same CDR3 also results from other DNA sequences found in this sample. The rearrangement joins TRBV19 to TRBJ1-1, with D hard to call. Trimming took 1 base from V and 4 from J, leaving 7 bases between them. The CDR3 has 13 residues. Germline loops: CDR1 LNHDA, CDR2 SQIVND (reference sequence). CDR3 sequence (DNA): TGTGCCAGTAGTATAGGAAGCCTCACTGAAGCTTTCTTT. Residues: CASSIGSLTEAFF. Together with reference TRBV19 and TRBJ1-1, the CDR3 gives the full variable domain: DGGITQSPKYLFRKEGQNVTLSCEQNLNHDAMYWYRQDPGQGLRLIYYSQIVNDFQKGDIAEGYSVSREKKESFPLTVTSAQKNPTAFYLCASSIGSLTEAFFGQGTRLTVV.